The table lists the clone carrying this T cell receptor beta chain with a few counts. TCRdb redid the calling of the PCR reads with MiXCR, one entry per CDR3 protein. The sample carries roughly 18,000 distinct CDR3 sequences, roughly 60% recorded once. This record belongs to a study of vaccination and CD4 T cells after COVID-19. Across the study: At a median about 72 days (range 14 to 241) after dose two, post-vaccine samples were obtained.

CDR3 length equals 14 residues. V lost 0 bases to trimming and J lost 8 bases, with 13 bases between them. From germline, CDR1 is DFQATT and CDR2 SNEGSKA (reference sequence). The source of this sequence is a human donor who had recovered from COVID-19. This sample comprised CD4+ T cells from blood, obtained before SARS-CoV-2 vaccination. This rearrangement joins TRBV20-1 to TRBJ2-2, with D possibly being TRBD1 or TRBD2 (5 bases each). CDR3 coding DNA: TGCAGTGCTAGAGACTCCGGGACCCAGGGGGAGCTGTTTTTT. Residues: CSARDSGTQGELFF.